This TCR beta chain came from a study of T cell clonality in common variable immunodeficiency. Study results and limitations: Fewer deletions and N-nucleotide insertions were reportedly seen in common variable immunodeficiency TCR beta sequences.

This clone has a count of ten or more. Its antigen is not known. The read terminates 3 residues before the CDR3 end, so the remaining end is supplied by the germline J gene. Patients had low serum IgG, IgA and/or IgM and specific antibody deficiency. Both groups were predominantly of Caucasian heritage. Replacement immunoglobulin had been given to every CVID subject for at least one year. This table comes from immunoSEQ multiplex PCR, and its TCRdb copy is limited to in-frame clones, with some not included. This table holds about 42,000 clones with no singletons; the top ten claim approximately 5.6%. Trimming pared 4 bases from V and 3 bases from J, leaving 15 bases between. CDR3 length: 15 amino acids. CDR1 and CDR2 (germline): LNHDA, SQIVND (reference sequence).

The chain couples TRBV19 to TRBJ1-2; a weak D match, TRBD1 (6 bases). The sequencing input was peripheral blood mononuclear cells. This TCR came from a human donor with common variable immunodeficiency. CDR3 loop: CASSSLQGIDYGYTF. CDR3 bases read: TGTGCCAGTAGTAGTTTACAGGGTATCGACTATGGC.